This record looks at one T cell receptor beta chain sequence and its context. What it binds is unknown. Eight cDNA synthesis reactions were run for every sample. Each UMI, carrying a 6-nucleotide sample barcode, came from template switching. No DNA is given; TCRdb re-called the 5' RACE reads and lists each CDR3 protein once. The repertoire table contains 400,000 or so distinct CDR3 sequences. This record comes from a study of monozygotic twins with inflammatory bowel disease. Study-level points and caveats: Other individuals had fewer clonotypes in common with IBD patients than with healthy twins, especially with disease activity. Results did not support any single strong IBD-associated signal or clonotype.

From germline, CDR1 is LNHNV and CDR2 YYDKDF (reference sequence). The CDR3 contains 15 residues. The chain employs TRBV15 and TRBJ2-1; without DNA, the TCRdb call of TRBD1 cannot be checked. The receptor was derived from a human donor with ulcerative colitis or Crohn's disease, or a healthy co-twin of an affected twin (not recorded which). The sample comprised blood. CDR3 sequence: CATSREYRTGDEQFF.